Here is one T cell receptor (beta chain) with its context. These data belong to a study of blood T cell repertoires in COVID-19. The wider study: T cells, B-cell-depleted T cells, or PBMCs provided the cDNA or gDNA that served as material.

As originally analysed: Estimated nucleated cell counts came from reference gene primer amplification. Profiled with immunoSEQ multiplex PCR; TCRdb holds only in-frame clones, not every one. V, J and clone size derive from that table, while D and trimming were established from the DNA sequence. The sample holds 200,000 to 250,000 clones, more than 85% seen once. The length of the CDR3 is 16 residues. Germline-derived CDR1 and CDR2 are LNHDA and SQIVND (reference sequence). Deletions cut 6 bases from V and 5 bases from J, with 22 bases between. Seattle researchers signed up patients amid active infection and tracked them longitudinally.

The chain couples TRBV19 to TRBJ1-1; no clear D. The clonotype was recovered from a man between 60 and 75 years old with COVID-19, enrolled during active disease. Sequences were obtained from peripheral blood. CDR3 DNA: TGTGCCAGTAGCGCTCCTGGACGGCCCACGGGGACTGAAGCTTTCTTT. This sequence encodes CASSAPGRPTGTEAFF.